One sample yielded the 15 T cell receptor beta chains listed below, sequenced in a study of blood T cell repertoires in COVID-19. Measured with immunoSEQ multiplex PCR; TCRdb has only the in-frame clones, and not every one. This table holds some 140,000 clones, about 80% found once. Sequencing was performed on peripheral blood. These receptors were obtained from an older woman with acute or convalescent COVID-19.

V gene TRBV19 combines with J gene TRBJ2-7, with D possibly matching TRBD2 (5 bases). The CDR3 sequence is 14 residues long. V lost 10 bases, J lost 5 bases, and 21 bases lay in between. Germline V gene sequence: CDR1 LNHDA, CDR2 SQIVND (reference sequence). The CDR3 here is CATTGRRYNDEQYF. The CDR3 DNA reads TGTGCCACCACTGGCCGGAGGTATAACGACGAGCAGTACTTC.

This chain connects TRBV7-2 to TRBJ2-6, with D hard to call. The germline V gene encodes CDR1 SGHTA and CDR2 FQGNSA. The CDR3 is made up of 15 amino acids. V lost 0 bases and J 0 bases, leaving 3 bases between the germline ends. As DNA, the CDR3 is TGTGCCAGCAGCTTAGCCCGCTCTGGGGCCAACGTCCTGACTTTC. Translating it yields CASSLARSGANVLTF.

The V gene is TRBV30, the J gene TRBJ1-5; D gene ambiguous. V was cut by 2 bases and J by 6 bases, with 11 bases left in between. Germline V lookup: CDR1 GTSNPN, CDR2 SVGIG (reference sequence). CDR3 size: 13 residues. CDR3 DNA sequence: TGTGCCTGGAGTAGGAGGGAGCTTCAGCCCCAGCATTTT. Protein product: CAWSRRELQPQHF.

The CDR3 DNA is TGTGCCAGCAGCCCGTCGGGGACAGGGATCGGCGGCTACACCTTC. Translated, it gives CASSPSGTGIGGYTF. This sequence joins TRBV3-1 (or the pseudogene TRBV3-2) and TRBJ1-2, with 9 bases aligning to TRBD1. The CDR3 extends over 15 amino acids. J lost 8 bases, V lost 4 bases, and 11 bases had no gene match. Germline V lookup: CDR1 LGHDT, CDR2 YNNKEL (reference sequence).

DNA of the CDR3: TGTGCCAGCAGCGTAGCCGGGACATATACTAGCACAGATACGCAGTATTTT. It encodes CASSVAGTYTSTDTQYF. The chain employs TRBV9 and TRBJ2-3; weak D call: TRBD1 (6 bases). Looked up from germline, CDR1 is SGDLS and CDR2 is YYNGEE. CDR3 size: 17 residues. Trimming removed 0 bases at V and 0 bases at J, with 14 bases between.

This clone was observed once. The chain joins TRBV2 to TRBJ1-4; tentatively, D is TRBD1 (6 bases). Trimming removed 6 bases from V and 3 bases from J, with 14 bases in between. The germline CDR1 and CDR2 sequences are SNHLY and FYNNEI. CDR3 length: 15 amino acids. CDR3 residues: CASSETGPPNEKLFF. The CDR3 nucleotides read TGTGCCAGCAGCGAAACAGGGCCACCTAATGAAAAACTGTTTTTT.

V usage is TRBV27 and J usage is TRBJ1-6; 12 bases map to TRBD1. The J segment lost 9 bases and the V segment lost 6 bases, leaving 6 bases of the junction unmatched. The CDR3 sequence is 15 residues long. From germline, CDR1 is MNHEY and CDR2 SMNVEV (reference sequence). CDR3 loop: CASRPGTGGFSPLHF. Here the CDR3 DNA reads TGTGCCAGCAGGCCCGGGACAGGGGGCTTTTCACCCCTCCACTTT.

The chain carries TRBV28 and TRBJ1-2; unclear D gene. The germline V gene encodes CDR1 MDHEN and CDR2 SYDVKM. The CDR3 has 11 residues. Trimming shortened V by 3 bases and J by 4 bases, and 3 bases separated the two germline ends. The chain's CDR3 is CASSFRYGYTF. The CDR3 DNA reads as TGTGCCAGCAGTTTCCGCTATGGCTACACCTTC.

This clone occurred a few times. V and J are TRBV19 and TRBJ1-2; 7 bases line up with TRBD1. The germline V gene has CDR1 LNHDA and CDR2 SQIVND (reference sequence). There are 14 residues in the CDR3. V lost 5 bases, J lost 4 bases, and 7 bases stayed unmatched. CDR3 amino acids: CASSLQGISYGYTF. The CDR3 DNA sequence: TGTGCCAGTAGTTTACAGGGGATTTCCTATGGCTACACCTTC.

The chain employs TRBV7-2 and TRBJ2-2; no firm D call. The CDR3 is 12 amino acids. The ends were cut back, 2 bases at V and 6 bases at J, with 4 bases in the middle. The germline V gene encodes CDR1 SGHTA and CDR2 FQGNSA. In nucleotides, the CDR3 is TGTGCCAGCAGCTTACCGGCCGGGGAGCTGTTTTTT. This sequence encodes CASSLPAGELFF.

This clone was counted at least ten times. The CDR3 DNA follows: TGTGCCAGCAGTTTATCGGAGGGAATTAACTATGGCTACACCTTC. Protein product: CASSLSEGINYGYTF. V is TRBV27 and J is TRBJ1-2; D unclear. The CDR3 loop spans 15 amino acids. Germline values: CDR1 MNHEY, CDR2 SMNVEV (reference sequence). V lost 0 bases, J lost 1 base, and 9 bases lay in between.

This chain uses TRBV18 with TRBJ1-4; D is possibly TRBD1 (6 bases). Germline CDR1 KGHSH, CDR2 LQKENI. Trimming cost V 0 bases and J 7 bases, with 9 bases left between them. The CDR3 runs to 14 residues. The DNA for the CDR3 is TGTGCCAGCTCACCACCGGGGACACCTGAAAAACTGTTTTTT. Translation gives CASSPPGTPEKLFF.

This rearrangement joins TRBV2 to TRBJ1-5, with D unresolved. V lost 4 bases to trimming and J lost 11 bases, with 9 bases between them. CDR1 and CDR2 (germline): SNHLY, FYNNEI. The CDR3 loop spans 11 amino acids. CDR3 nucleotide sequence: TGTGCCAGCAGTGGGGCGATCGCCCAGCATTTT. As protein: CASSGAIAQHF.

J is TRBJ1-1 and V is TRBV18; D may be TRBD1 (6 bases). Trimming shortened V by 3 bases and J by 0 bases, and 14 bases separated the two germline ends. Germline CDR1 and CDR2: KGHSH and LQKENI. This CDR3 spans 16 amino acids. CDR3: CASSPSGGEMNTEAFF. The CDR3 bases are TGTGCCAGCTCACCCTCGGGGGGCGAAATGAACACTGAAGCTTTCTTT. Full variable domain (outside the CDR3, taken from reference TRBV18 and TRBJ1-1): NAGVMQNPRHLVRRRGQEARLRCSPMKGHSHVYWYRQLPEEGLKFMVYLQKENIIDESGMPKERFSAEFPKEGPSILRIQQVVRGDSAAYFCASSPSGGEMNTEAFFGQGTRLTVV.

This sequence joins TRBV3-1 (or the pseudogene TRBV3-2) and TRBJ1-2; D unclear. Germline loops: CDR1 LGHDT, CDR2 YNNKEL (reference sequence). V lost 1 base and J lost 3, with 6 bases in between. CDR3 length: 13 residues. As DNA, the CDR3 is TGTGCCAGCAGCCAAGCCCCGGACTATGGCTACACCTTC. Residues: CASSQAPDYGYTF.